The 10 T cell receptor beta chains listed next were all sequenced from one sample in a study of CD4 T cells in relation to SARS-CoV-2 and coronaviruses. Here immunoSEQ multiplex PCR was the method, and the copy in TCRdb shows in-frame clones only, minus some. The sample shows some 28,000 clones, 60% to 80% of them seen only once. The antigens of these receptors remain unknown. CD4+ T cells from unexposed donors were obtained before the COVID-19 pandemic (2011-2018). CD4+ T cells were isolated from the cells after around 9 days of culture. The sequenced sample was CD4+ T cells from PBMCs, cultured in vitro. The source is a human donor in good health.

The chain carries TRBV5-8 and TRBJ1-2; 8 bases align to TRBD1. Germline values: CDR1 SGHTS, CDR2 YDEGEE. V shed 8 bases, J shed 4 bases, and the junction held 7 bases outside the gene matches. This CDR3 is 13 amino acids long. This chain's CDR3 is CASGTRGLYGYTF. In DNA, the CDR3 is TGTGCCAGTGGTACCAGGGGGCTCTATGGCTACACCTTC. Full variable domain (rest looked up from reference TRBV5-8 and TRBJ1-2): EAGVTQSPTHLIKTRGQQATLRCSPISGHTSVYWYQQALGLGLQFLLWYDEGEERNRGNFPPRFSGRQFPNYSSELNVNALELEDSALYLCASGTRGLYGYTFGSGTRLTVV.

The CDR3 region has the DNA TGTGCCAGCTCACCAAGTTCCCGTACCTACGAGCAGTACTTC. The encoded protein is CASSPSSRTYEQYF. The V and J genes are TRBV18 and TRBJ2-7; D not resolved. Trimming stripped 2 bases from V and 2 bases from J, with 10 bases between. In germline, CDR1 is KGHSH, CDR2 LQKENI. The CDR3 is made up of 14 amino acids.

The CDR3 DNA follows: TGTGCCTGGAGTGTAGCAGGGGTCACCATAGCCGGGGAGCTGTTTTTT. Protein: CAWSVAGVTIAGELFF. The chain is built from TRBV30 and TRBJ2-2; weak D call: TRBD1 (6 bases). V lost 0 bases, J lost 6 bases, and 17 bases lay in between. CDR3 length equals 16 residues. The V gene's germline CDR1 is GTSNPN and CDR2 SVGIG (reference sequence).

The rearrangement links TRBV18 to TRBJ2-7; 9 nucleotides agree with TRBD1. Germline V lookup: CDR1 KGHSH, CDR2 LQKENI. This CDR3 has 15 residues. V shed 0 bases and J 5 bases; nucleotides not matched to a gene: 5. As DNA, the CDR3 is TGTGCCAGCTCACCACCTGGGACAGGGAAGAACGAGCAGTACTTC. It is translated as CASSPPGTGKNEQYF.

V gene TRBV6-6 combines with J gene TRBJ2-2; D is unclear. The ends were cut back, 8 bases at V and 0 bases at J, with 7 bases in the middle. The CDR3 runs to 13 residues. Germline lookup yields CDR1 MNHNY and CDR2 SVGAGI (reference sequence). CDR3 region: CASRASNTGELFF. The CDR3 coding sequence is TGTGCCAGCCGGGCTTCGAACACCGGGGAGCTGTTTTTT.

The gene calls are TRBV19 and TRBJ1-6; a weak D match, TRBD1 (6 bases). The CDR3 contains 14 residues. Trimming pared 5 bases from V and 10 bases from J, leaving 15 bases between. Germline V gene lookup returns CDR1 LNHDA and CDR2 SQIVND (reference sequence). CDR3 sequence: CASSLPHRESPLHF. The CDR3 DNA reads TGTGCCAGTAGTCTTCCACACAGGGAATCACCCCTCCACTTT.

The V gene is TRBV9, the J gene TRBJ1-2; D is unclear. The germline V gene has CDR1 SGDLS and CDR2 YYNGEE. This CDR3 has 13 amino acids. V lost 4 bases, J lost 6 bases, and 13 bases lay in between. The CDR3 is CASSLPGRDGYTF. The CDR3 DNA reads as TGTGCCAGCAGCCTACCCGGACGGGATGGCTACACCTTC.

This chain joins TRBV6-5 and TRBJ2-7, with D perhaps matching TRBD1 (6 bases). V lost 10 bases and J lost 2, with 18 bases in between. Germline V lookup: CDR1 MNHEY, CDR2 SVGAGI. The CDR3 is 14 residues long. For the CDR3, the DNA is TGTGCCACCCAATTCGGGACACAAACCTACGAGCAGTACTTC. Its protein is CATQFGTQTYEQYF.

The rearrangement links TRBV10-2 to TRBJ2-7; D perhaps matches TRBD1 (5 bases). Germline assignment: CDR1 WSHSY and CDR2 SAAADI. This CDR3 has 11 residues. V lost 7 bases, J lost 3 bases, and 7 bases lay in between. The CDR3 loop reads CASTGFYEQYF. The CDR3 DNA follows: TGCGCCAGCACAGGGTTCTACGAGCAGTACTTC.

The chain employs TRBV29-1 and TRBJ2-5; 13 bases map to TRBD2. V was pared by 4 bases and J by 5 bases, with 7 bases of the junction left unmatched. The V gene's germline CDR1 is SQVTM and CDR2 ANQGSEA. This CDR3 is built from 15 residues. The CDR3 here is CSVGTSGRKGETQYF. Written as DNA, the CDR3 is TGCAGCGTTGGGACTAGCGGGAGAAAGGGGGAGACCCAGTACTTC.